One sample yielded the 28 T cell receptor beta chains listed below, sequenced in a study of early T cells in non-severe SARS-CoV-2 infection. TCRdb re-called the 5' RACE reads through MiXCR, storing one row per CDR3 protein. This sample has roughly 83,000 distinct CDR3 sequences, with more than 10% found just once. This material consisted of whole blood, taken at baseline. Receptors were obtained from an adult who was a healthcare worker with PCR-confirmed SARS-CoV-2 infection or an uninfected control (not recorded which).

This clonotype appeared many times. J is TRBJ2-2 and V is TRBV6-5; D is tentatively TRBD1 or TRBD2 (7 bases each). V shed 8 bases and J shed 5 bases, with 18 bases lying between them. The CDR3 is made up of 15 amino acids. Germline CDR1 MNHEY, CDR2 SVGAGI. This CDR3 is CASQGGLPGTGELFF. The CDR3 DNA is TGTGCCAGCCAGGGGGGACTACCGGGAACCGGGGAGCTGTTTTTT.

In this sample, this clonotype turned up a few times. The chain is built from TRBV2 and TRBJ1-1, with D perhaps TRBD1 (6 bases). Germline V gene sequence: CDR1 SNHLY, CDR2 FYNNEI. Trimming removed 6 bases at V and 2 bases at J, with 13 bases between. The CDR3 is 14 amino acids. The CDR3 nucleotides are TGTGCCAGCAGGAGGGCAGGGGTAAACACTGAAGCTTTCTTT. Translating gives CASRRAGVNTEAFF.

This sequence joins TRBV6-1 and TRBJ1-2; D unclear. CDR3 length: 14 residues. Germline-derived CDR1 and CDR2 are MNHNS and SASEGT. V lost 4 bases and J 4 bases, leaving 13 bases between the germline ends. The CDR3 coding sequence is TGTGCCAGCAGTGGGGCATCAGGAGCCTATGGCTACACCTTC. The encoded protein is CASSGASGAYGYTF.

This clonotype was observed at least ten times. The chain employs TRBV28 and TRBJ2-5; possible D gene TRBD1, 6 bases. The CDR3 spans 15 residues. Germline values: CDR1 MDHEN, CDR2 SYDVKM. The V end lost 6 bases, the J end lost 2 bases, and 16 bases lay between the germline ends. CDR3 region: CASSPGDTFQETQYF. DNA of the CDR3: TGTGCCAGCAGCCCCGGGGACACTTTTCAAGAGACCCAGTACTTC.

The chain uses TRBV6-1 and TRBJ1-5; maybe TRBD1 (5 bases). V was pared by 6 bases and J by 4 bases, with 13 bases between. From germline, CDR1 is MNHNS and CDR2 SASEGT. This CDR3 contains 14 residues. CDR3 bases: TGTGCCAGCAGGTCTATACAGGCAAATCAGCCCCAGCATTTT. It codes for CASRSIQANQPQHF.

This clonotype has only a few counts. The chain carries TRBV16 and TRBJ1-5; tentative D call: TRBD1 (6 bases). Trimming stripped 2 bases from V and 4 bases from J, with 15 bases between. CDR3 length: 16 amino acids. Germline V gene sequence: CDR1 KGHSY, CDR2 FQNENV. DNA of the CDR3: TGTGCCAGCAGCCAACCAAGCTTAGGGGGGAATCAGCCCCAGCATTTT. Encoded protein: CASSQPSLGGNQPQHF.

This clonotype was observed a handful of times. The rearrangement joins TRBV11-3 to TRBJ2-2; 8 positions match TRBD2. This CDR3 spans 16 amino acids. J was trimmed by 4 bases and V by 1 base; bases with no gene match: 5. In germline, CDR1 is SGHNT, CDR2 YENEEA. The CDR3 DNA reads as TGTGCCAGCAGCTTAGCGGGAGGGCCTTTCACCGGGGAGCTGTTTTTT. This sequence encodes CASSLAGGPFTGELFF.

V usage is TRBV19 and J usage is TRBJ1-5, with TRBD1 identical over 8 bases. Germline V gene lookup returns CDR1 LNHDA and CDR2 SQIVND (reference sequence). V lost 9 bases, J lost 0 bases, and 4 bases stayed unmatched. The length of the CDR3 is 14 residues. CDR3 in DNA: TGTGCCAGCGCAGGGGGCGTTAGCAATCAGCCCCAGCATTTT. Its translation: CASAGGVSNQPQHF.

This clonotype has a handful of counts. The rearrangement joins TRBV12-3 or TRBV12-4 to TRBJ2-4; D not resolved. The CDR3 loop spans 16 amino acids. Trimming took off 0 bases at V and 0 bases at J, with 9 bases between the two ends. The CDR3 protein is CASSLAGNLAKNIQYF. CDR3 DNA: TGTGCCAGCAGTTTAGCGGGAAATCTAGCCAAAAACATTCAGTACTTC.

The genes are TRBV5-5 and TRBJ2-3; a possible D gene is TRBD2 (6 bases). Germline V gives CDR1 SGHKS, CDR2 YYEKEE (reference sequence). V lost 0 bases to trimming and J lost 2 bases, with 10 bases between them. The length of the CDR3 is 15 residues. In DNA, the CDR3 is TGTGCCAGCAGCTTGGCAGGGACTTTCACAGATACGCAGTATTTT. Translation gives CASSLAGTFTDTQYF.

Ten or more counts support this clonotype. The chain has TRBV5-5 and TRBJ1-1; possible D gene TRBD1, 5 bases. This CDR3 spans 15 amino acids. Trimming took off 3 bases at V and 2 bases at J, with 14 bases between the two ends. Germline V gene sequence: CDR1 SGHKS, CDR2 YYEKEE (reference sequence). CDR3 loop: CASSSYWTPNTEAFF. The DNA of the CDR3 is TGTGCCAGCAGCTCCTACTGGACACCAAACACTGAAGCTTTCTTT.

This clonotype was counted at least ten times. CDR3 coding DNA: TGTGCCAGCAGACAGGAGAACAATCAGCCCCAGCATTTT. Protein product: CASRQENNQPQHF. The chain links TRBV25-1 to TRBJ1-5, with D perhaps matching TRBD1 (5 bases). Trimming pared 6 bases from V and 3 bases from J, leaving 9 bases between. The CDR3 length is 13 residues. Germline CDR1 reads MGHDK; CDR2 reads SYGVNS.

The CDR3: CASSPPGRERGYTF. In DNA form, the CDR3 reads TGTGCCAGCTCACCACCGGGCAGGGAGCGTGGCTACACCTTC. The chain uses TRBV18 and TRBJ1-2; possible D gene TRBD1, 5 bases. Germline CDR1 and CDR2: KGHSH and LQKENI. Trimming took off 0 bases at V and 7 bases at J, with 12 bases between the two ends. The CDR3 length is 14 residues.

The rearrangement uses TRBV2 and TRBJ1-2; D remains ambiguous. The CDR3 consists of 13 residues. Deletions cut 10 bases from V and 6 bases from J, with 18 bases between. Germline lookup yields CDR1 SNHLY and CDR2 FYNNEI. The CDR3 sequence: CAILRERLNGYTF. In DNA, the CDR3 is TGTGCCATCCTCCGGGAGAGGTTGAATGGCTACACCTTC.

By proportion, this clonotype is medium-sized. The gene calls are TRBV5-1 and TRBJ2-1, with 13 positions matching TRBD2. The ends lost 4 bases at V and 4 bases at J; junction bases unmatched: 5. Germline V gene sequence: CDR1 SGHRS, CDR2 YFSETQ. The CDR3 consists of 16 residues. CDR3 sequence: CASSGSGLAGYNEQFF. CDR3 DNA sequence: TGCGCCAGCAGCGGGTCGGGACTAGCGGGGTACAATGAGCAGTTCTTC.

This clonotype was detected ten times or more. The V call is TRBV24-1, the J call TRBJ2-3, with 10 bases that match TRBD2. This CDR3 is built from 15 residues. V shed 7 bases, J shed 4 bases, and the junction held 7 bases outside the gene matches. The germline V gene encodes CDR1 KGHDR and CDR2 SFDVKD. The CDR3, as DNA: TGTGCCACCAGCCGCGGTAGCGGGAGGTCAGATACGCAGTATTTT. Protein product: CATSRGSGRSDTQYF.

The V and J genes are TRBV24-1 and TRBJ2-3; TRBD2 aligns across 12 bases. The CDR3 length is 15 residues. Germline loops: CDR1 KGHDR, CDR2 SFDVKD. V dropped 3 bases and J dropped 5; count of bases not matched to a gene: 2. In DNA, the CDR3 is TGTGCCACCAGTGATCGGACTAGCGGGGAAGATACGCAGTATTTT. It encodes CATSDRTSGEDTQYF.

This sequence joins TRBV7-8 and TRBJ2-7; possibly TRBD2 for D (5 bases). Trimming cost V 10 bases and J 1 base, with 20 bases left between them. The CDR3 totals 15 residues. Germline assignment: CDR1 SGHVS and CDR2 FQNEAQ. The CDR3 sequence: CATAPIQRLSYEQYF. For the CDR3, the DNA is TGTGCCACAGCCCCTATCCAGCGGTTATCCTACGAGCAGTACTTC.

This clonotype has a count of ten or more. J is TRBJ2-1 and V is TRBV3-1, with 8 bases matching TRBD1. The length of the CDR3 is 15 residues. Looked up from germline, CDR1 is LGHDT and CDR2 is YNNKEL (reference sequence). Trimming took 0 bases from V and 6 from J; bases not matched to a gene: 4. The CDR3 DNA follows: TGTGCCAGCAGCCAAGAACAGGGGGAGTTCAATGAGCAGTTCTTC. Residues: CASSQEQGEFNEQFF.

This chain links TRBV4-1 with TRBJ1-1; a weak D match, TRBD1 (6 bases). V was pared by 4 bases and J by 4 bases, with 22 bases between. Germline CDR1 MGHRA, CDR2 YSYEKL. The CDR3 is made up of 17 amino acids. CDR3 nucleotides: TGCGCCAGCAGCCTGACCAACAGGGAAGGCCTAAGCACTGAAGCTTTCTTT. This encodes CASSLTNREGLSTEAFF.

The V call is TRBV5-1, the J call TRBJ1-6, with unresolved D. V was cut by 4 bases and J by 7 bases, with 12 bases left in between. Germline CDR1 SGHRS, CDR2 YFSETQ. There are 14 residues in the CDR3. CDR3 in DNA: TGCGCCAGCAGCCACGGACCGACAAATTCACCCCTCCACTTT. It yields the protein CASSHGPTNSPLHF.

The chain employs TRBV6-5 and TRBJ1-1, with a tentative D call TRBD1 (5 bases). V lost 4 bases and J 6 bases, leaving 12 bases between the germline ends. CDR3 size: 13 residues. Germline V gene sequence: CDR1 MNHEY, CDR2 SVGAGI. The DNA of the CDR3 is TGTGCCAGCAGTTCCCCCCGGGGGGCTGAAGCTTTCTTT. Translating it yields CASSSPRGAEAFF.

This clonotype was detected a few times. For the CDR3, the DNA is TGTGCCAGCAGCTTAATGGGTCCCCCTGGTGAGCAGTTCTTC. Protein sequence: CASSLMGPPGEQFF. This chain links TRBV7-3 with TRBJ2-1; D is unclear. Germline values: CDR1 SGHTA, CDR2 FQGTGA. Trimming stripped 1 base from V and 9 bases from J, with 13 bases between. This CDR3 is built from 14 residues.

This clonotype was detected a few times. This chain links TRBV20-1 with TRBJ2-1; the D is unclear. The germline V gene encodes CDR1 DFQATT and CDR2 SNEGSKA (reference sequence). With 4 bases removed from V and 4 bases from J, the gap between germline ends came to 14 bases. The CDR3 covers 14 residues. CDR3 loop: CSAKSWRDYNEQFF. CDR3 DNA sequence: TGCAGTGCTAAGTCCTGGAGAGATTACAATGAGCAGTTCTTC.

This clonotype was counted only a few times. CDR3 bases: TGTGCCAGCAGCCAAGAACGCAGGACCAAAAACATTCAGTACTTC. Translating gives CASSQERRTKNIQYF. The chain couples TRBV3-1 to TRBJ2-4, with unresolved D. V lost 0 bases to trimming and J lost 2 bases, with 8 bases between them. Germline assignment: CDR1 LGHDT and CDR2 YNNKEL (reference sequence). The CDR3 consists of 15 residues.

This clonotype was detected only a few times. This chain uses TRBV6-5 with TRBJ1-6, with D unresolved. CDR1 and CDR2 (germline): MNHEY, SVGAGI. There are 12 residues in the CDR3. Trimming took off 7 bases at V and 6 bases at J, with 7 bases between the two ends. The CDR3 bases are TGTGCCAGCAACCAAGCTAATTCACCCCTCCACTTT. Its protein is CASNQANSPLHF.

This rearrangement joins TRBV7-9 to TRBJ2-3; 7 bases fit TRBD1. This CDR3 contains 17 residues. Unmatched junction bases numbered 20, after V lost 10 bases and J lost 4 bases. Germline V lookup: CDR1 SEHNR, CDR2 FQNEAQ (reference sequence). CDR3 bases: TGTGCCATTTCAGGGGGAGCCGAGGGAGTTAGCGCAGATACGCAGTATTTT. Protein product: CAISGGAEGVSADTQYF.

This clonotype was found a few times. The chain combines TRBV29-1 with TRBJ2-2; 11 bases are a match to TRBD1. This CDR3 spans 14 amino acids. V lost 7 bases to trimming and J lost 6 bases; unmatched junction nucleotides: 7. Per germline, CDR1 SQVTM and CDR2 ANQGSEA. The CDR3 DNA follows: TGCAGCGCCCCGGACAGGGGGCGGTCCGGGGAGCTGTTTTTT. Protein product: CSAPDRGRSGELFF.